The 24 T cell receptor beta chains listed next were all sequenced from one sample in a study of shared clonotypes between healthy human individuals. Assay: immunoSEQ multiplex PCR; the TCRdb copy retains only in-frame clones and omits some. The data hold 1 million to 1.3 million clones, with around 82% observed a single time. Sequenced: memory CD4+ T cells from PBMCs. Subset meaning: CD45RA-negative fraction. All receptors derive from a man between 18 and 35 years old in good health. Some clones in this sample may be carry-over from other donors' samples.

For this clone: This is likely an artifact of a read error, given a far larger clone one base away. The CDR3: CASSLTGNTIYF. The CDR3 DNA sequence: TGTGCCAGCAGCTTAACTGGAAACACCATATATTTT. The chain carries TRBV7-3 and TRBJ1-3; D not certain. Per the germline V gene, CDR1 is SGHTA and CDR2 is FQGTGA. Trimming stripped 0 bases from V and 3 bases from J, with 0 bases between. This CDR3 spans 12 amino acids. The whole variable domain, filled in from reference TRBV7-3 and TRBJ1-3, reads GAGVSQTPSNKVTEKGKYVELRCDPISGHTALYWYRQSLGQGPEFLIYFQGTGAADDSGLPNDRFFAVRPEGSVSTLKIQRTERGDSAVYLCASSLTGNTIYFGEGSWLTVV.

The chain couples TRBV28 to TRBJ2-1; 11 bases match TRBD2. Per germline, CDR1 MDHEN and CDR2 SYDVKM. V lost 8 bases, J lost 0 bases, and 3 bases stayed unmatched. CDR3 length: 15 residues. The CDR3 spells CASSSGGSSYNEQFF. Written as DNA, the CDR3 is TGTGCCAGCTCTAGCGGGGGGAGCTCCTACAATGAGCAGTTCTTC.

As for this clone: Other DNA variants within this sample encode the same CDR3. The rearrangement links TRBV15 to TRBJ1-1; 8 positions match TRBD1. With 1 base clipped from V and 1 base from J, the junction kept 2 bases outside the gene matches. Germline V lookup: CDR1 LNHNV, CDR2 YYDKDF (reference sequence). The CDR3 totals 15 residues. CDR3 loop: CATSRGGTGNTEAFF. The CDR3 bases are TGTGCCACCAGCAGAGGTGGGACAGGGAACACTGAAGCTTTCTTT.

This clone was picked up one time. This chain connects TRBV7-9 to TRBJ1-3; TRBD1 is a possible D gene (6 bases). The length of the CDR3 is 16 residues. From germline, CDR1 is SEHNR and CDR2 FQNEAQ (reference sequence). Trimming pared 1 base from V and 0 bases from J, leaving 10 bases between. CDR3 sequence: CASSLGWTASGNTIYF. The CDR3 coding sequence is TGTGCCAGCAGCTTAGGGTGGACAGCCTCTGGAAACACCATATATTTT.

The chain recombines TRBV10-1 with TRBJ1-1; 7 nucleotides agree with TRBD1. CDR3 size: 21 residues. Per germline, CDR1 WNHNN and CDR2 SYGVQD (reference sequence). The trim removed 3 bases at V and 0 bases at J, leaving 22 bases unmatched. As DNA, the CDR3 is TGCGCCAGCAGTGACGAGAGGAGGACAGGCGGCCCAACGTTGATGAACACTGAAGCTTTCTTT. It codes for CASSDERRTGGPTLMNTEAFF.

The V call is TRBV7-2, the J call TRBJ2-1; no reliable D call. The CDR3 contains 15 residues. Trimming left V 2 bases short and J 0 bases short, with 8 bases between. Per the germline V gene, CDR1 is SGHTA and CDR2 is FQGNSA. CDR3 protein: CASSLRDISYNEQFF. The CDR3 DNA is TGTGCCAGCAGCTTAAGGGATATCTCCTACAATGAGCAGTTCTTC.

Points on this clone: Other DNA sequences of this sample code for an identical CDR3. The chain uses TRBV7-2 and TRBJ2-2, with 8 bases aligning to TRBD1. Germline V lookup: CDR1 SGHTA, CDR2 FQGNSA. The CDR3 is 14 amino acids. The V gene end was trimmed by 4 bases and the J gene end by 5 bases; junction bases not matched to a gene: 3. The CDR3 nucleotides read TGTGCCAGCAGCTATCGGACAGGGACCGGGGAGCTGTTTTTT. It encodes CASSYRTGTGELFF.

The chain is built from TRBV5-1 and TRBJ2-5; 10 nucleotides match TRBD1. The CDR3 loop spans 17 amino acids. Losses at the gene ends were 7 bases for V and 3 bases for J; bases not matched to a gene: 15. The germline V gene encodes CDR1 SGHRS and CDR2 YFSETQ. This CDR3 is CASVPMTGTGVEETQYF. The CDR3 DNA is TGCGCCAGCGTACCTATGACCGGGACAGGGGTCGAAGAGACCCAGTACTTC. Full variable domain (remainder filled in from reference TRBV5-1 and TRBJ2-5): KAGVTQTPRYLIKTRGQQVTLSCSPISGHRSVSWYQQTPGQGLQFLFEYFSETQRNKGNFPGRFSGRQFSNSRSEMNVSTLELGDSALYLCASVPMTGTGVEETQYFGPGTRLLVL.

The chain employs TRBV5-1 and TRBJ2-1; a weak D match, TRBD2 (6 bases). CDR3 size: 14 residues. Germline loops: CDR1 SGHRS, CDR2 YFSETQ. The V and J ends lost 7 bases and 3 bases respectively, with 14 bases between them. CDR3 residues: CASANTGVYNEQFF. The CDR3 DNA follows: TGCGCCAGCGCGAATACGGGGGTCTACAATGAGCAGTTCTTC.

This clone occurred many times. The chain combines TRBV28 with TRBJ2-6, with 8 positions matching TRBD1. The CDR3 has 19 residues. Trimming at V came to 6 bases and at J to 2 bases, leaving 15 bases not matched to a gene. The germline CDR1 and CDR2 sequences are MDHEN and SYDVKM. CDR3 loop: CASSPEGARGRAGANVLTF. CDR3 DNA sequence: TGTGCCAGCAGCCCCGAGGGGGCCAGGGGGCGTGCTGGGGCCAACGTCCTGACTTTC.

This clone was recorded only once. The genes are TRBV4-1 and TRBJ2-4; 7 bases match TRBD2. From germline, CDR1 is MGHRA and CDR2 YSYEKL. V dropped 1 base and J dropped 4; count of bases not matched to a gene: 13. This CDR3 region has 18 residues. The CDR3 DNA reads TGCGCCAGCAGCCAAGGGGTGGCGGGAGAACGATGGAAAAACATTCAGTACTTC. This encodes CASSQGVAGERWKNIQYF.

This chain links TRBV5-1 with TRBJ2-1; 8 nucleotides agree with TRBD2. The CDR3 has 16 residues. CDR1 is SGHRS, CDR2 YFSETQ, per germline. The junction had 8 bases not matched to a gene; V was cut back by 0 bases and J by 6 bases. As DNA, the CDR3 is TGCGCCAGCAGCTTGGCCAGGGGACTAGGGGCCAATGAGCAGTTCTTC. Protein sequence: CASSLARGLGANEQFF.

This clone occurred once. This CDR3 is also generated by other DNA sequences in the sample. This chain joins TRBV7-3 and TRBJ2-5, with 7 nucleotides matching TRBD2. Looked up from germline, CDR1 is SGHTA and CDR2 is FQGTGA. V shed 2 bases and J 5 bases; nucleotides not matched to a gene: 2. This CDR3 region has 13 residues. The chain's CDR3 is CASSLRREETQYF. Written as DNA, the CDR3 is TGTGCCAGCAGCTTACGGCGGGAGGAGACCCAGTACTTC.

The chain has TRBV4-1 and TRBJ2-7, with a tentative D call TRBD2 (6 bases). V shed 4 bases and J shed 6 bases, with 13 bases lying between them. This CDR3 region has 13 residues. The germline gives CDR1 MGHRA, CDR2 YSYEKL. The CDR3 loop reads CASSRDFLFEQYF. Here the CDR3 DNA reads TGCGCCAGCAGCCGGGACTTTTTGTTCGAGCAGTACTTC.

The CDR3 DNA reads as TGTGCCAGCAGCTTAACGGCAGGGGGGAGCTACACCTTC. Residues: CASSLTAGGSYTF. This chain connects TRBV7-3 to TRBJ1-2; the match to TRBD1 covers 7 bases. CDR1 is SGHTA and CDR2 is FQGTGA in the germline V gene. After removal of 0 bases from V and 9 bases from J, the junction contained 4 bases not matched to a gene. This CDR3 comprises 13 residues.

The chain joins TRBV5-6 to TRBJ2-5; 9 bases match TRBD2. The ends lost 0 bases at V and 5 bases at J; junction bases unmatched: 11. The CDR3 runs to 17 residues. The germline CDR1 and CDR2 sequences are SGHDT and YYEEEE. Written as DNA, the CDR3 is TGTGCCAGCAGCTTGGGCTTAGGTAGCGGGAGTGGGGAGACCCAGTACTTC. This sequence encodes CASSLGLGSGSGETQYF.

As to this clone: A much bigger clone sits one base away, suggesting this may be a read error. The sample carries other DNA sequences with the same CDR3. V is TRBV11-3 and J is TRBJ2-7; maybe TRBD1 (5 bases). The CDR3 runs 14 residues. Germline V gene lookup returns CDR1 SGHNT and CDR2 YENEEA. The V end was cut by 0 bases, the J end by 3 bases, with 9 bases between. The CDR3 sequence is CASSLEGRDYEQYF. CDR3 coding DNA: TGTGCCAGCAGCTTAGAGGGCAGGGACTACGAGCAGTACTTC.

The chain combines TRBV5-1 with TRBJ2-1, with 11 bases fitting TRBD2. The CDR3 runs 15 residues. V gave up 3 bases and J gave up 6 bases; unmatched junction bases: 5. CDR1 is SGHRS and CDR2 is YFSETQ in the germline V gene. CDR3 protein: CASSYTSGSTNEQFF. CDR3 in DNA: TGCGCCAGCAGCTATACTAGCGGGAGTACCAATGAGCAGTTCTTC. Based on the CDR3 plus reference TRBV5-1 and TRBJ2-1, the full variable domain is KAGVTQTPRYLIKTRGQQVTLSCSPISGHRSVSWYQQTPGQGLQFLFEYFSETQRNKGNFPGRFSGRQFSNSRSEMNVSTLELGDSALYLCASSYTSGSTNEQFFGPGTRLTVL.

The chain has TRBV5-4 and TRBJ1-3; D is unresolved. The V end lost 2 bases, the J end lost 3 bases, and 15 bases lay between the germline ends. Germline-derived CDR1 and CDR2 are SGHNT and YYREEE (reference sequence). CDR3 length: 16 amino acids. CDR3 DNA sequence: TGTGCCAGCAGCTTCTCAGCCGCCGGTGTTGGAAACACCATATATTTT. It codes for CASSFSAAGVGNTIYF.

V usage is TRBV4-1 and J usage is TRBJ2-4, with 13 positions matching TRBD2. V was pared by 2 bases and J by 6 bases, with 13 bases of the junction left unmatched. There are 19 residues in the CDR3. Looked up from germline, CDR1 is MGHRA and CDR2 is YSYEKL. This chain's CDR3 is CASSQWAGGGLAGLNIQYF. CDR3 in DNA: TGCGCCAGCAGCCAATGGGCAGGGGGGGGACTAGCGGGACTAAACATTCAGTACTTC.

V usage is TRBV5-4 and J usage is TRBJ2-1; possible D gene TRBD2, 6 bases. The CDR3 extends over 15 amino acids. Trimming cost V 6 bases and J 5 bases, with 18 bases left between them. The germline V gene encodes CDR1 SGHNT and CDR2 YYREEE (reference sequence). The CDR3 DNA sequence: TGTGCCAGCAACAAACCGGGACGGGGGAACAATGAGCAGTTCTTC. It yields the protein CASNKPGRGNNEQFF.

The CDR3 DNA reads TGTGCCAGCAGCTTTGGACAGGTTAATGAAAAACTGTTTTTT. Its translation is CASSFGQVNEKLFF. The chain is built from TRBV7-2 and TRBJ1-4; 7 positions agree with TRBD1. CDR1 SGHTA and CDR2 FQGNSA come from the germline V gene. The CDR3 runs 14 residues. Trimming at V came to 3 bases and at J to 4 bases, leaving 2 bases not matched to a gene.

The chain is built from TRBV4-2 and TRBJ2-3, with 12 bases matching TRBD2. In germline, CDR1 is LGHNA, CDR2 YNFKEQ. Trimming at V came to 0 bases and at J to 4 bases, leaving 8 bases not matched to a gene. This CDR3 has 18 residues. CDR3 nucleotide sequence: TGTGCCAGCAGCCAAGATGGGCTAGCGGGAGGGGGGGCAGATACGCAGTATTTT. Its protein product is CASSQDGLAGGGADTQYF.

V usage is TRBV19 and J usage is TRBJ1-1; 7 bases align to TRBD1. J was trimmed by 9 bases and V by 5 bases; bases with no gene match: 12. This CDR3 is 14 amino acids long. The germline CDR1 and CDR2 sequences are LNHDA and SQIVND (reference sequence). The CDR3 region has the DNA TGTGCCAGTAGTGGAATAGACAGGGAACTGAAAGCTTTCTTT. Residues: CASSGIDRELKAFF.